This TCR beta chain was sequenced for a study of T cells in localized non-small cell lung cancer (dated by TCRdb to 2018 to 2021). In terms of the full investigation: The study examined T cell repertoires in approximately 240 patients with early-stage NSCLC and compared tumors with uninvolved tumor-adjacent lungs. The cohort comprised around 240 treatment-naïve NSCLC patients with resected, localized lung tumors. The mean age of the NSCLC patients was around 65 years, with 130 or so men and nearly 110 women.

The CDR3 sequence holds 13 residues, the cysteine and phenylalanine included. CDR3 DNA is the only sequence kept; it has 39 bases, read in frame from the first base. The germline V gene encodes CDR1 KGHSH and CDR2 LQKENI. V is pared back by 6 bases and J by 1 base, with 9 bases lying between the germline termini. TCR beta CDR3 regions were sequenced from DNA using the immunoSEQ Assay. Turning to the authors' computational methods: T cell density was computed as TCR beta template counts normalized to usable DNA estimated by amplifying housekeeping genes. The preseqR package was used to estimate richness by extrapolating to 400,000 templates for PBMC samples and to 120,000 templates for tissue samples. Clonality was taken to be one minus Pielou's evenness. Tissue-enriched TCRs were identified through differential abundance testing performed on productive amino-acid clonotypes, with a minimum total count of 5 and an alpha of 0.1. The Jaccard Index and the Morisita Overlap Index were used to quantify repertoire overlap between compartments. GLIPH clustered TCR beta CDR3s with public tetramer-defined viral CDR3s; viral motifs required at least three viral sequences plus V-gene enrichment. The clones in this table, taken by TCRdb from immuneACCESS, are in-frame only. Not every clone is retained; where verified, under half of the shortfall comes from an unresolved V gene, and the cause of the rest is unknown. The DNA was the basis for D and trimming; V, J and clone size are from that table. The sample data list approximately 5,300 clones, and about 31% of these were observed just once. Of the sample, 12% falls within the top ten clones.

On the study overall, not on this receptor specifically: A median of around 57 of the top 100 tumor clones were detected in paired uninvolved adjacent lung, and about 29 of these tumor clones were also found among the top 100 clones of the paired uninvolved adjacent lung. Longer overall survival was associated with higher blood T cell density, whereas shorter survival was associated with higher adjacent-lung clonality. Because multi-region tumor sequencing was not performed, intratumor heterogeneity could not be ruled out. Uninvolved tumor-adjacent lung showed the highest T cell clonality, higher than tumor, which suggests more focused antigenic responses in the uninvolved tumor-adjacent lung. Because of the exploratory design, TCR variables were selected using unadjusted p-values without false-discovery rate correction.

This clone has a handful of counts. Its antigen specificity is not known. No per-base quality is available; no much larger clone lies one base away. At diagnosis, tumor, uninvolved tumor-adjacent lung and peripheral blood were collected and then preserved as a mix of FFPE and fresh-frozen material. Recombination linked TRBV18 to TRBJ1-1, with the D segment identity uncertain. The source material was lung tumor tissue, sampled before any cancer treatment. The source of this sequence is a male donor aged 60 or over with stage III lung adenocarcinoma. The CDR3 sequence is CASSPEANTEAFF. In nucleotide form, the sequence is TGTGCCAGCTCTCCCGAGGCGAACACTGAAGCTTTCTTT. Full variable domain (CDR3 extended with the reference TRBV18 and TRBJ1-1 proteins): NAGVMQNPRHLVRRRGQEARLRCSPMKGHSHVYWYRQLPEEGLKFMVYLQKENIIDESGMPKERFSAEFPKEGPSILRIQQVVRGDSAAYFCASSPEANTEAFFGQGTRLTVV.